This is a list of T cell receptor beta chains from one sample in a study of high-grade serous ovarian cancer treatment subgroups. Sequencing used immunoSEQ multiplex PCR; TCRdb keeps in-frame clones, though not all of them. The data contain more than 1,500 clones, 75% to 85% of them singletons. The sample comprised tumor tissue. All receptors come from a human donor with high-grade serous ovarian cancer. CDR3s include the opening cysteine and the closing phenylalanine or tryptophan. A D gene is named only where the DNA matches it firmly. Size is omitted from some rows. Given values are once, few, many or a class for expanded clones.

j_gene: TRBJ2-1
v_gene: TRBV11-3
abundance: NA
d_gene: TRBD2
CDR3nt: TGTGCCAGCAGCTTTCCCCCCTTACTAGCGGGAGGGGTCAATGAGCAGTTCTTC
CDR3aa: CASSFPPLLAGGVNEQFF

j_gene: TRBJ2-5
v_gene: TRBV5-1
abundance: NA
d_gene: TRBD1
CDR3nt: TGCGCCAGCAGCTTGGGTTTGGATGGTCAGGGGGCAGGAGAGACCCAGTACTTC
CDR3aa: CASSLGLDGQGAGETQYF

j_gene: TRBJ2-5
v_gene: TRBV13
abundance: NA
d_gene: NA
CDR3nt: TGTGCCAGCAATAATAGGGGAGGAAGGGAGACCCAGTACTTC
CDR3aa: CASNNRGGRETQYF

j_gene: TRBJ2-5
v_gene: TRBV7-6
abundance: NA
d_gene: NA
CDR3nt: TGTGCCAGCAGCTTGGGGCGACAAGAGACCCAGTACTTC
CDR3aa: CASSLGRQETQYF

j_gene: TRBJ2-2
v_gene: TRBV13
abundance: NA
d_gene: TRBD2
CDR3nt: TGTGCCAGCAGCTCTCGAACTAGCGGGAGTGACACCGGGGAGCTGTTTTTT
CDR3aa: CASSSRTSGSDTGELFF

j_gene: TRBJ2-7
v_gene: TRBV7-3
abundance: NA
d_gene: NA
CDR3nt: TGTGCCAGCAGCTTAAGACCAGGGTCCTACGAGCAGTACTTC
CDR3aa: CASSLRPGSYEQYF

j_gene: TRBJ2-7
v_gene: TRBV7-2
abundance: NA
d_gene: NA
CDR3nt: TGTGCCAGCAGCTTTGGAGGGGGAGAGGGGTACGAGCAGTACTTC
CDR3aa: CASSFGGGEGYEQYF

j_gene: TRBJ1-5
v_gene: TRBV5-5
abundance: NA
d_gene: NA
CDR3nt: TGTGCCAGCAGCGAACAATATTCTAACAATCAGCCCCAGCATTTT
CDR3aa: CASSEQYSNNQPQHF

j_gene: TRBJ2-1
v_gene: TRBV7-2
abundance: NA
d_gene: NA
CDR3nt: TGTGCCAGCAGCAAACCCGGGACCCCTAATAATGAGCAGTTCTTC
CDR3aa: CASSKPGTPNNEQFF

j_gene: TRBJ1-1
v_gene: TRBV5-1
abundance: NA
d_gene: NA
CDR3nt: TGCGCCAGCAGCCTTAGGGGGAACACTGAAGCTTTCTTT
CDR3aa: CASSLRGNTEAFF

j_gene: TRBJ2-3
v_gene: TRBV6-1
abundance: once
d_gene: NA
CDR3nt: TGTGCCGCAGAACAGGGAACAGATACGCAGTATTTT
CDR3aa: CAAEQGTDTQYF

j_gene: TRBJ2-3
v_gene: TRBV9
abundance: NA
d_gene: NA
CDR3nt: TGTGCCAGCAGCGTAGGAGGGATCGCAGATACGCAGTATTTT
CDR3aa: CASSVGGIADTQYF

j_gene: TRBJ2-7
v_gene: TRBV28
abundance: few
d_gene: NA
CDR3nt: TGTGCCAGCAGTTTACGGGGTTACGAGCAGTACTTC
CDR3aa: CASSLRGYEQYF

j_gene: TRBJ2-6
v_gene: TRBV7-7
abundance: NA
d_gene: NA
CDR3nt: TGTGCCAGCAGCAAACTAGCTAAGCCACAAAGTCAGGCCAACGTCCTGACTTTC
CDR3aa: CASSKLAKPQSQANVLTF

j_gene: TRBJ2-7
v_gene: TRBV10-2
abundance: NA
d_gene: TRBD1
CDR3nt: TGCGCCAGCAGATCCGGGACAGACTCCTACGAGCAGTACTTC
CDR3aa: CASRSGTDSYEQYF

j_gene: TRBJ2-7
v_gene: TRBV25-1
abundance: NA
d_gene: NA
CDR3nt: TGTGCCAGCGCCGGAAGAGGGACTCGCCCCTACGAGCAGTACTTC
CDR3aa: CASAGRGTRPYEQYF

j_gene: TRBJ2-3
v_gene: TRBV29-1
abundance: NA
d_gene: TRBD1
CDR3nt: TGCAGCAGCGGACAGGGGGAGTCAACCGATACGCAGTATTTT
CDR3aa: CSSGQGESTDTQYF

j_gene: TRBJ2-1
v_gene: TRBV7-2
abundance: NA
d_gene: NA
CDR3nt: TGTGCCAGCAGCTTCGGAAGCGGAAGCTCCTACAATGAGCAGTTCTTC
CDR3aa: CASSFGSGSSYNEQFF

j_gene: TRBJ2-7
v_gene: TRBV27
abundance: NA
d_gene: TRBD1
CDR3nt: TGTGCCAGCAGAATCGGACAGGGCGCTTTCTACGAGCAGTACTTC
CDR3aa: CASRIGQGAFYEQYF

j_gene: TRBJ2-7
v_gene: TRBV13
abundance: NA
d_gene: NA
CDR3nt: TGTGCCAGCAGCCCCCGGGGATATTCCTACGAGCAGTACTTC
CDR3aa: CASSPRGYSYEQYF

j_gene: TRBJ2-2
v_gene: TRBV19
abundance: NA
d_gene: NA
CDR3nt: TGTGCCAGTAGTATTGGGCAGGGGCGAGGCACCGGGGAGCTGTTTTTT
CDR3aa: CASSIGQGRGTGELFF

j_gene: TRBJ1-1
v_gene: TRBV5-6
abundance: NA
d_gene: NA
CDR3nt: TGTGCCAGCAGGCCGGGGGGAAACACTGAAGCTTTCTTT
CDR3aa: CASRPGGNTEAFF